This T cell receptor (beta chain) derives from a study of blood T cell repertoires in COVID-19. Study background: T cells, B-cell-depleted T cells, or PBMCs provided the cDNA or gDNA that served as material.

As processed by the authors: Using reference gene primer amplification, nucleated cell counts were estimated. Here immunoSEQ multiplex PCR was the method, and the copy in TCRdb shows in-frame clones only, minus some. V and J calls and clone size follow that table, whereas D and trimming were derived from the DNA. The sample lists over 80,000 clones, 80% occurring once. This CDR3 is built from 10 residues. V gave up 8 bases and J gave up 9 bases, with 8 bases separating them. The V gene's germline CDR1 is MDHEN and CDR2 SYDVKM. The sequenced sample consisted of peripheral blood. The receptor was isolated from a woman in her seventies with acute or convalescent COVID-19. The chain has TRBV28 and TRBJ2-1, with D possibly TRBD2 on 6 matching bases. CDR3 coding DNA: TGTGCCAGCCGCGGGGTTGAGCAGTTCTTC. The encoded protein is CASRGVEQFF.